This entry lists 3 T cell receptor beta chains sequenced from one sample in a study of regulatory T cells in long-lasting Graves disease. Time point reported: newly diagnosed GD, antithyroid drugs for less than 3 months. Making the TCR library involved RNA that had been extracted from PBMCs. Combining iRepertoire HTBI primers with Arm-PCR of CDR3 regions, the authors built TCR beta libraries. TCRdb re-called the multiplex PCR reads with MiXCR, one entry per CDR3 protein. The table has under 400,000 distinct CDR3 sequences, about a sixth seen once; the top ten hold just under 30%. These data were likewise used in another study, on T cells in Graves' hyperthyroidism and ophthalmopathy.

Here the sequenced sample was peripheral blood mononuclear cells (PBMCs), taken at new diagnosis, from a patient treated with antithyroid drugs. These receptors all stem from a man aged 40-55 years with Graves disease.

This clonotype appeared many times. The chain has TRBV12-3 or TRBV12-4 and TRBJ1-1; D gene unclear. The CDR3 spans 14 residues. Trimming cost V 3 bases and J 6 bases, with 14 bases left between them. DNA for the CDR3: TGTGCCAGCAGTTTTAATGCCAGGTTGCCTGAAGCTTTCTTT. Its protein is CASSFNARLPEAFF.

This clonotype was seen many times. Here the CDR3 DNA reads TGCGCCAGCAGCTGGAAGGGAAAAGATACGCAGTATTTT. Translation gives CASSWKGKDTQYF. The genes are TRBV5-1 and TRBJ2-3; no definite D call. V dropped 3 bases and J dropped 5 bases, with 10 bases sitting between them. The CDR3 is 13 residues long. The germline CDR1 and CDR2 sequences are SGHRS and YFSETQ. Supplemented by reference TRBV5-1 and TRBJ2-3, the full variable domain reads KAGVTQTPRYLIKTRGQQVTLSCSPISGHRSVSWYQQTPGQGLQFLFEYFSETQRNKGNFPGRFSGRQFSNSRSEMNVSTLELGDSALYLCASSWKGKDTQYFGPGTRLTVL.

The chain recombines TRBV5-1 with TRBJ2-2; 7 nucleotides align to TRBD1. Trimming at V came to 0 bases and at J to 6 bases, leaving 5 bases not matched to a gene. The CDR3 runs 15 residues. Germline V gene sequence: CDR1 SGHRS, CDR2 YFSETQ. The CDR3 region is CASSLGQGFAGELFF. In DNA, the CDR3 is TGCGCCAGCAGCTTGGGACAGGGATTCGCCGGGGAGCTGTTTTTT.